This entry describes one T cell receptor (beta chain). This specimen comes from a study of blood T cell repertoires in COVID-19. Study summary: Acute and convalescent COVID-19 specimens originated in the United States, Italy and Spain.

This CDR3 is built from 15 residues. V dropped 3 bases and J dropped 5 bases, with 13 bases sitting between them. Germline assignment: CDR1 LNHDA and CDR2 SQIVND (reference sequence). Profiled with immunoSEQ multiplex PCR; TCRdb holds only in-frame clones, not every one. The table shows about 240,000 clones, with around 85% occurring only once. This sequence joins TRBV19 and TRBJ2-2; possibly TRBD1 for D (6 bases). This sequence was found in a woman older than 75 with acute or convalescent COVID-19. The sequencing input was peripheral blood. For the CDR3, the DNA is TGTGCCAGTAGTATCAAAGGGCAGGGGACCGGGGAGCTGTTTTTT. This codes for CASSIKGQGTGELFF.